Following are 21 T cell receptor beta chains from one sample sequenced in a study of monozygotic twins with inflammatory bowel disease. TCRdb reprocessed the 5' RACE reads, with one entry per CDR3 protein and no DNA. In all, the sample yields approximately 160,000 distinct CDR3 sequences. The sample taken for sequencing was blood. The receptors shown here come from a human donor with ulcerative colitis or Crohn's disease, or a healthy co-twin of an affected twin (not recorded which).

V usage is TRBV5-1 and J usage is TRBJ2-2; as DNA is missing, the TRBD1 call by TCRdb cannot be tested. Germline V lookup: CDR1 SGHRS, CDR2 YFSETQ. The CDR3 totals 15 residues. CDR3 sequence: CASSLSGEGVGELFF.

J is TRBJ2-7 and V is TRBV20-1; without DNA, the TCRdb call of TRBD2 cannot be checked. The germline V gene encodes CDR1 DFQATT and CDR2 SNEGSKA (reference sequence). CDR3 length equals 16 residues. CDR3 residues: CSALGGVRTFSYEQYF.

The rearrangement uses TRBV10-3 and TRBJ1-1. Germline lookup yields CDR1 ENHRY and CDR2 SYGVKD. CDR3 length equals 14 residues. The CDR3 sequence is CAISESAPNTEAFF.

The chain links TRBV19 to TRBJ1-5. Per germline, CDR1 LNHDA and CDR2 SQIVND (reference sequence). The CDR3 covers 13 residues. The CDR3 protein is CASSIVGNQPQHF. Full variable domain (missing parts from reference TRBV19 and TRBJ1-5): DGGITQSPKYLFRKEGQNVTLSCEQNLNHDAMYWYRQDPGQGLRLIYYSQIVNDFQKGDIAEGYSVSREKKESFPLTVTSAQKNPTAFYLCASSIVGNQPQHFGDGTRLSIL.

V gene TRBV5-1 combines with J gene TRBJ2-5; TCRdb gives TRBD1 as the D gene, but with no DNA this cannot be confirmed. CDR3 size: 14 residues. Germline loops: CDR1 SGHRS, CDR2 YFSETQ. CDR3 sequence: CASSPQGGEETQYF.

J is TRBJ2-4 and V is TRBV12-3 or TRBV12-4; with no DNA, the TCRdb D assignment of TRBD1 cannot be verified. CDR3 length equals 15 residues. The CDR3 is CASSSGTGERNIQYF.

CDR3 in amino acids: CASSLAGPGFGYTF. The gene calls are TRBV5-6 and TRBJ1-2; TCRdb's D call of TRBD1 is untestable without DNA. Germline CDR1 is SGHDT and CDR2 is YYEEEE. The CDR3 spans 14 residues. The entire variable domain, with the rest obtained from reference TRBV5-6 and TRBJ1-2, is as follows: DAGVTQSPTHLIKTRGQQVTLRCSPKSGHDTVSWYQQALGQGPQFIFQYYEEEERQRGNFPDRFSGHQFPNYSSELNVNALLLGDSALYLCASSLAGPGFGYTFGSGTRLTVV.

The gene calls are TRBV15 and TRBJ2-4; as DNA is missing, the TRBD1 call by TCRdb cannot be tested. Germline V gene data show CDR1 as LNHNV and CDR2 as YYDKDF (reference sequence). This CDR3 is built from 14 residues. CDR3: CATSRVKGKNIQYF. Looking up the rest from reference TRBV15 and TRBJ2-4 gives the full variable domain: DAMVIQNPRYQVTQFGKPVTLSCSQTLNHNVMYWYQQKSSQAPKLLFHYYDKDFNNEADTPDNFQSRRPNTSFCFLDIRSPGLGDTAMYLCATSRVKGKNIQYFGAGTRLSVL.

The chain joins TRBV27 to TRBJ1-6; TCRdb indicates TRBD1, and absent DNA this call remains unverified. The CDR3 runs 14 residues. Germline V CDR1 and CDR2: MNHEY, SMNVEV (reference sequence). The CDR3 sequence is CASSLLSAASPLHF.

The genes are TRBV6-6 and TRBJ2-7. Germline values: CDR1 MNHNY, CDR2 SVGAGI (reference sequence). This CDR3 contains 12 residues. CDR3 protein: CASSYSHVEQYF.

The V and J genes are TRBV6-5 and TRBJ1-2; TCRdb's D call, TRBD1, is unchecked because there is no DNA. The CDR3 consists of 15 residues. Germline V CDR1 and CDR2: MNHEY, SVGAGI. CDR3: CASSYSAGYGSGYTF.

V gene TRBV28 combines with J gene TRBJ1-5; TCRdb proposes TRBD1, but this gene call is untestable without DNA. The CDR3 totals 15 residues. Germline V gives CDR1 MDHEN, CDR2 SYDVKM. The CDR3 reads CASSNQGRGNQPQHF.

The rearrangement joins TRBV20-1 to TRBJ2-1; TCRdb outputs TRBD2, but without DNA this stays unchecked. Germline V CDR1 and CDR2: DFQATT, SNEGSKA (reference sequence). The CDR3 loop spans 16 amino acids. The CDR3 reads CSAREPGLAGYNEQFF.

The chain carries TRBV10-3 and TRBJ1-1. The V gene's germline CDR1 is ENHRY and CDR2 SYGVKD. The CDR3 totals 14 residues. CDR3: CATTEGGKNTEAFF.

CDR3 residues: CASSSLRDTQYF. The gene calls are TRBV7-2 and TRBJ2-3. Germline CDR1 reads SGHTA; CDR2 reads FQGNSA. The CDR3 covers 12 residues. The full variable domain, completed using reference TRBV7-2 and TRBJ2-3, is GAGVSQSPSNKVTEKGKDVELRCDPISGHTALYWYRQSLGQGLEFLIYFQGNSAPDKSGLPSDRFSAERTGGSVSTLTIQRTQQEDSAVYLCASSSLRDTQYFGPGTRLTVL.

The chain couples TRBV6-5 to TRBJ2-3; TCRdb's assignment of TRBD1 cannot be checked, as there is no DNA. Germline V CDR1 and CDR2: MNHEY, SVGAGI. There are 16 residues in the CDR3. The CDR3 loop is CASSYNAGGGTDTQYF.

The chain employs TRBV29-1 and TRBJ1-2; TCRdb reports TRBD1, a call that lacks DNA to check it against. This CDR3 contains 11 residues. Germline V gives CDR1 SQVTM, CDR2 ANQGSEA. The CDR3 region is CSEARAYGYTF.

The CDR3 sequence is CASSLGTSGRTWDNEQFF. The gene calls are TRBV5-5 and TRBJ2-1; without DNA, the TCRdb call of TRBD2 cannot be checked. The CDR3 has 18 amino acids. Germline CDR1 and CDR2: SGHKS and YYEKEE (reference sequence).

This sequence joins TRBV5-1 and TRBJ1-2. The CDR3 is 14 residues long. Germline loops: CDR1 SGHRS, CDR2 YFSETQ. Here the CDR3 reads CASSLSSNNYGYTF.

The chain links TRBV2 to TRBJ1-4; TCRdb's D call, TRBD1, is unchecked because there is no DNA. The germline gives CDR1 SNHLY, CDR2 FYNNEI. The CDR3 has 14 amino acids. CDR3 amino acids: CASGGLDRVEKLFF.

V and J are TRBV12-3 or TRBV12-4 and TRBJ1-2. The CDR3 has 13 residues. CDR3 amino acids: CASSLNRVAGYTF.